One TCR beta chain is described in this entry. This record belongs to a study of blood T cell repertoires in COVID-19. Across the whole study: Acute-phase and convalescent COVID-19 samples originated in the United States, Italy and Spain.

V lost 3 bases and J lost 3; bases outside the gene matches: 4. The CDR3 spans 16 residues. Germline V CDR1 and CDR2: MRHNA, SNTAGT. In the source study's methods: Amplified reference gene primers provided the basis for estimating nucleated cell counts. The method was immunoSEQ multiplex PCR; TCRdb's version includes in-frame clones alone and lacks a portion of them. The DNA gave D and trimming, while V, J and clone size come from that table. The sample shows around 500,000 clones, 70% to 90% of them seen only once. The receptor was isolated from a human donor in a cohort sampled during active COVID-19. The gene calls are TRBV6-4 and TRBJ2-3, with TRBD2 matching 12 bases. The sequenced sample consisted of peripheral blood. As DNA, the CDR3 is TGTGCCAGCAGTGATCTAGCGGGAGGGCCGACAGATACGCAGTATTTT. Translating it yields CASSDLAGGPTDTQYF.